The 13 T cell receptor beta chains below all came from one sample that was sequenced in a study of blood T cell repertoires in COVID-19 (dated by TCRdb to about 2020). Library preparation was by the immunoSEQ multiplex PCR assay. TCRdb took this table from immuneACCESS and kept in-frame rearrangements with V and J called. Such tables lack part of the clones; where checked against another copy, unresolved V genes explain under half of the gap, and the rest is unexplained. The table for this sample lists around 400,000 clones; more than 75% of them were counted only once. More than 9% of the sample is taken by the ten largest. The sequencing input was peripheral blood. All receptors derive from a woman in her 30s with COVID-19, enrolled during active disease.

The J gene is TRBJ2-7, the V gene TRBV24-1; the D gene is possibly TRBD2 (6 bases). V lost 0 bases, J lost 0 bases, and 8 bases lay in between. There are 15 residues in the CDR3. From germline, CDR1 is KGHDR and CDR2 SFDVKD. The CDR3 coding sequence is TGTGCCACCAGTGATTTGGTCGGGGGCTCCTACGAGCAGTACTTC. Amino acid sequence: CATSDLVGGSYEQYF.

The rearrangement joins TRBV27 to TRBJ2-5; TRBD1 agrees at 7 bases. Trimming at V came to 5 bases and at J to 0 bases, leaving 6 bases not matched to a gene. There are 15 residues in the CDR3. Germline CDR1 reads MNHEY; CDR2 reads SMNVEV (reference sequence). The CDR3 region has the DNA TGTGCCAGCAGTCCAGGGACAGTGTACCAAGAGACCCAGTACTTC. It codes for CASSPGTVYQETQYF.

The chain couples TRBV19 to TRBJ1-3; D call uncertain. V gave up 9 bases and J gave up 1 base, with 10 bases separating them. The germline V gene has CDR1 LNHDA and CDR2 SQIVND (reference sequence). CDR3 size: 13 residues. The CDR3 region is CASRIASGNTIYF. The CDR3 region has the DNA TGTGCCAGCCGTATAGCATCTGGAAACACCATATATTTT.

The V and J genes are TRBV30 and TRBJ1-2; 8 nucleotides align to TRBD1. The CDR3 has 12 residues. Trimming at V came to 5 bases and at J to 8 bases, leaving 7 bases not matched to a gene. Germline V CDR1 and CDR2: GTSNPN, SVGIG (reference sequence). This chain's CDR3 is CAWGPGGAGYTF. In nucleotides, the CDR3 is TGTGCCTGGGGCCCAGGGGGCGCGGGCTACACCTTC.

This clone was counted a single time. V is TRBV4-1 and J is TRBJ2-3; 9 bases match TRBD2. Per the germline V gene, CDR1 is MGHRA and CDR2 is YSYEKL. The ends lost 0 bases at V and 6 bases at J; junction bases unmatched: 7. This CDR3 contains 16 residues. Here the CDR3 DNA reads TGCGCCAGCAGCCAAGAGCTAGCGGGACCGGGGGATACGCAGTATTTT. Protein sequence: CASSQELAGPGDTQYF.

The chain has TRBV6-6 and TRBJ2-3; unclear D gene. CDR3 length: 13 amino acids. V lost 4 bases to trimming and J lost 9 bases, with 14 bases between them. Germline V gene lookup returns CDR1 MNHNY and CDR2 SVGAGI (reference sequence). The DNA of the CDR3 is TGTGCCAGCAGTTCAGGCTGGATCGACACGCAGTATTTT. Protein sequence: CASSSGWIDTQYF.

This chain connects TRBV4-1 to TRBJ2-3; tentative D call: TRBD2 (6 bases). Deletions cut 0 bases from V and 2 bases from J, with 15 bases between. CDR1 and CDR2 from the germline V gene are MGHRA and YSYEKL. The CDR3 runs 17 residues. The CDR3 loop reads CASSQDPGGRITDTQYF. The CDR3 bases are TGCGCCAGCAGCCAAGATCCCGGAGGGAGGATCACAGATACGCAGTATTTT.

This clone showed up just a few times. This chain uses TRBV3-1 (or the pseudogene TRBV3-2) with TRBJ2-6; 7 nucleotides align to TRBD2. V lost 0 bases and J lost 2; bases outside the gene matches: 1. This CDR3 has 16 amino acids. CDR1 is LGHDT and CDR2 is YNNKEL in the germline V gene (reference sequence). The DNA of the CDR3 is TGTGCCAGCAGCCAAGATGGGGGGGCTGGGGCCAACGTCCTGACTTTC. Translating gives CASSQDGGAGANVLTF.

A remark on this clone: A junction boundary mismatches the germline segment, possibly from a read error. The chain couples TRBV6-6 to TRBJ1-5, with D tentatively TRBD1 (6 bases). The CDR3 contains 14 residues. Germline V gene lookup returns CDR1 MNHNY and CDR2 SVGAGI (reference sequence). The CDR3 loop reads CASRQTGGKQPQHF. The CDR3 DNA follows: TGTGCCAGCAGACAAACGGGGGGCAAGCAGCCCCAGCATTTT.

The rearrangement joins TRBV6-5 to TRBJ2-7, with 9 bases lining up with TRBD1. The CDR3 runs to 13 residues. Germline assignment: CDR1 MNHEY and CDR2 SVGAGI. V lost 6 bases, J lost 5 bases, and 5 bases stayed unmatched. CDR3: CASSADRGNEQYF. CDR3 coding DNA: TGTGCCAGCAGCGCGGACAGGGGCAACGAGCAGTACTTC.

V and J are TRBV5-4 and TRBJ2-5; a possible D gene is TRBD2 (6 bases). In germline, CDR1 is SGHNT, CDR2 YYREEE (reference sequence). CDR3 length: 13 residues. The germline V and J ends were trimmed by 3 bases and 5 bases, with 11 bases remaining between them. Written as DNA, the CDR3 is TGTGCCAGCAGCTGGGGGGATGGGGAGACCCAGTACTTC. This translates into CASSWGDGETQYF. Filled out from reference TRBV5-4 and TRBJ2-5, the complete variable domain reads ETGVTQSPTHLIKTRGQQVTLRCSSQSGHNTVSWYQQALGQGPQFIFQYYREEENGRGNFPPRFSGLQFPNYSSELNVNALELDDSALYLCASSWGDGETQYFGPGTRLLVL.

The chain couples TRBV28 to TRBJ2-7, with TRBD2 matching 10 bases. The CDR3 has 21 residues. V lost 6 bases to trimming and J lost 3 bases; unmatched junction nucleotides: 26. Germline CDR1 and CDR2: MDHEN and SYDVKM. CDR3 in amino acids: CASSPSSIYLIGLADLYEQYF. CDR3 bases: TGTGCCAGCAGCCCCTCCTCCATATATCTTATCGGACTAGCGGATCTCTACGAGCAGTACTTC.

V gene TRBV5-1 combines with J gene TRBJ2-5; 9 nucleotides agree with TRBD2. The germline V gene encodes CDR1 SGHRS and CDR2 YFSETQ. Trimming at V came to 3 bases and at J to 5 bases, leaving 14 bases not matched to a gene. CDR3 length equals 17 residues. CDR3 sequence (DNA): TGCGCCAGCAGCTCCCCGGGGAATAGCGGGAGTGGGGAGACCCAGTACTTC. Protein: CASSSPGNSGSGETQYF.